One T cell receptor (beta chain) is described in this entry. Its antigen is not identified. These data come from a study of cytomegalovirus exposure and HLA in healthy donors. Findings of the study overall: The HLA-A and HLA-B alleles of most subjects were reportedly predicted accurately from TCR beta sequences.

The CDR3 sequence is 18 residues long. In germline, CDR1 is SGHTA, CDR2 FQGTGA. Germline trimming cut 5 bases from V and 1 base from J; bases unmatched to any gene: 11. In the PCR, 60 Vbeta and 13 Jbeta primers were used. The assay was immunoSEQ multiplex PCR, and TCRdb's table has in-frame clones only and misses some. This repertoire shows about 150,000 clones, 80% found once; its top ten account for roughly 13%. Unrecorded immune exposure was likely among donors, who were nominally healthy when sampled. This clonotype was sampled from a man aged 25-45 years in good health and CMV-seropositive. Specimen: PBMCs. This rearrangement joins TRBV7-3 to TRBJ2-2; 9 bases agree with TRBD1. Written as DNA, the CDR3 is TGTGCCAGCAGCCCTTTCTGGGGACAGGGCAAGAACACCGGGGAGCTGTTTTTT. This encodes CASSPFWGQGKNTGELFF.